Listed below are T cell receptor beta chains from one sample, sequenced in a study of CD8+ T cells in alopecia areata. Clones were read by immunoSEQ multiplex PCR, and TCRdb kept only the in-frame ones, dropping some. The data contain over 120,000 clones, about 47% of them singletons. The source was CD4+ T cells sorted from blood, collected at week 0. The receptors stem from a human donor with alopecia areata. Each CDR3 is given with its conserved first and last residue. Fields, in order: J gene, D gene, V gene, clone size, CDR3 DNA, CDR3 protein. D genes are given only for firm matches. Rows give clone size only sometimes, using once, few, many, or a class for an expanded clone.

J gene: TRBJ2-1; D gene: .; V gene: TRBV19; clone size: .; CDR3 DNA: TGTGCCAGTAGTATGAGTGCGGACCCCTACAATGAGCAGTTCTTC; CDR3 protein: CASSMSADPYNEQFF
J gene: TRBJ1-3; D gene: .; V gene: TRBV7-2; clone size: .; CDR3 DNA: TGTGCCAGCAGTCTGACAGTTGGAAACACCATATATTTT; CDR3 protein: CASSLTVGNTIYF
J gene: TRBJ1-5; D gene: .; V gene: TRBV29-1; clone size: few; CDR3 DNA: TGCAGCGTTTTAACAGGGACGGGGAATCAGCCCCAGCATTTT; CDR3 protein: CSVLTGTGNQPQHF
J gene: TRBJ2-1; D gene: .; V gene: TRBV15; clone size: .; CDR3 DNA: TGTGCCACCAGCAGAGAGGGCAGTCGTGAGCAGTTCTTC; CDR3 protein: CATSREGSREQFF
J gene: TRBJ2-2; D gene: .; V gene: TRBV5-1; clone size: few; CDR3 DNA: TGCGCCAGCAGGTGGGGACTGACGAACACCGGGGAGCTGTTTTTT; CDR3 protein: CASRWGLTNTGELFF
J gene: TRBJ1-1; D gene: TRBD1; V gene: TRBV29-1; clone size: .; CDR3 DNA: TGCAGCGTTGAAGGGAACAGGGGGGACACTGAAGCTTTCTTT; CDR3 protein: CSVEGNRGDTEAFF
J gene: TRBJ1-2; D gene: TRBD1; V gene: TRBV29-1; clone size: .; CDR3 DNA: TGCAGCGTTGAGCAGGGGGGGTATTATGGCTACACCTTC; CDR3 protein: CSVEQGGYYGYTF
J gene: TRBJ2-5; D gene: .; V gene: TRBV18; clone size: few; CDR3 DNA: TGTGCCAGCTCACGAGAAGAGACCCAGTACTTC; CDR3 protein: CASSREETQYF
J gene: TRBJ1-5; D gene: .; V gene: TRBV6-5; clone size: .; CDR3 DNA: TGTGCCAGCAGTTATTCGGGGGGAAATCAGCCCCAGCATTTT; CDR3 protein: CASSYSGGNQPQHF
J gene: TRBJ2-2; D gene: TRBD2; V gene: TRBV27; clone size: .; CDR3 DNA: TGTGCCAGCAGTCCCCACCTAACCCCAACGGGAGGTACCGGGGAGCTGTTTTTT; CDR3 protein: CASSPHLTPTGGTGELFF
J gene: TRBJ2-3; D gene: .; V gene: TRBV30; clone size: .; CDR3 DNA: TGTGCCTGGATTGGCACAGATACGCAGTATTTT; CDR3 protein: CAWIGTDTQYF
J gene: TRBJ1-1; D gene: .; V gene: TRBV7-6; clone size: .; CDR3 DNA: TGTGCCAGCAGCTTAGGCCGGCTGAGCACTGAAGCTTTCTTT; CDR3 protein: CASSLGRLSTEAFF
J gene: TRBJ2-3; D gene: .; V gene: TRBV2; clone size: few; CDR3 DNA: TGTGCCAGCAAGGGGAACACAGATACGCAGTATTTT; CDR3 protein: CASKGNTDTQYF
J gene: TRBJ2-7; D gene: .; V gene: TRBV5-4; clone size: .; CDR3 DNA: TGTGCCAGCAGCTCAAGGGGAGCCTACGAGCAGTACTTC; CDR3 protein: CASSSRGAYEQYF
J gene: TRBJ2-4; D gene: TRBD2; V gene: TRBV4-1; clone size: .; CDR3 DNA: TGCGCCAGCAGCCACCACCTCGCGGGGGGCATTCAGTACTTC; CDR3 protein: CASSHHLAGGIQYF
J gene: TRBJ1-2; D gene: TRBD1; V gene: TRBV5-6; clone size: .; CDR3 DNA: TGTGCCAGCAGCTTTGGGACAGGGGAGGGCTATGGCTACACCTTC; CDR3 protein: CASSFGTGEGYGYTF
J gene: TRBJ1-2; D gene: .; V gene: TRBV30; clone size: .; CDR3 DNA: TGTGCCTGGAGTGTACGGGGGGTTAATAACTATGGCTACACCTTC; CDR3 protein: CAWSVRGVNNYGYTF
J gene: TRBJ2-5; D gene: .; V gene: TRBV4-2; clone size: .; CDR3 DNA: TGTGCCAGCAGCCAAGCTCAACAGGTACAAGAGACCCAGTACTTC; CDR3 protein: CASSQAQQVQETQYF
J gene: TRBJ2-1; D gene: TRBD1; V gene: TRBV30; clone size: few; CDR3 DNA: TGTGCCTGGATTCCGGGACAGAGATTCAATGAGCAGTTCTTC; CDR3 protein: CAWIPGQRFNEQFF
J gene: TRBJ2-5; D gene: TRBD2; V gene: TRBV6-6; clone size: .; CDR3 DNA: TGTGCCAGCAGTTACGTAGCTAGCGGGAGCGGGGAGACCCAGTACTTC; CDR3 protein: CASSYVASGSGETQYF
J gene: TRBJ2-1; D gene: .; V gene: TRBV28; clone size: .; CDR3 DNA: TGTGCCAGCAGTTCCCAATCCTCGGGTTTCCTCAATGAGCAGTTCTTC; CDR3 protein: CASSSQSSGFLNEQFF
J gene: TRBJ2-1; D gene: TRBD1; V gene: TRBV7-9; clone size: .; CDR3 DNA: TGTGCCAGCAGCCCCTCCGACCCGGGACAGGGGGTCAATGAGCAGTTCTTC; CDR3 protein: CASSPSDPGQGVNEQFF
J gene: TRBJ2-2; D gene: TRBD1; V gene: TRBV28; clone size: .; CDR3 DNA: TGTGCCAGCAGTTCCGGGACAGGGTGGACCGGGGAGCTGTTTTTT; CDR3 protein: CASSSGTGWTGELFF
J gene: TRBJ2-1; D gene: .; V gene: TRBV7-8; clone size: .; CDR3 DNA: TGTGCCAGCAGCTTACAGGGATTCGCTCAGTTCTTC; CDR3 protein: CASSLQGFAQFF
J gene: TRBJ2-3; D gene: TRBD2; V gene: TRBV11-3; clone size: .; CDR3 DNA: TGTGCCAGCAGCTCGCAAGCCGGGGGGACAGATACGCAGTATTTT; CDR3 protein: CASSSQAGGTDTQYF
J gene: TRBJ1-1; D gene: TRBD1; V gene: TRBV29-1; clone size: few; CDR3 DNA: TGCAGCGTACCTAAGACAGGGTATAACACTGAAGCTTTCTTT; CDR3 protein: CSVPKTGYNTEAFF
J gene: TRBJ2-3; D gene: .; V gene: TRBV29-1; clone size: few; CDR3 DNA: TGCAGCAGCTCACAGGGCTCAGATACGCAGTATTTT; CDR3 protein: CSSSQGSDTQYF
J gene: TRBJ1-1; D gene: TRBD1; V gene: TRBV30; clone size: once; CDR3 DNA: TGTGCCTGGAGCCCGGGACAGGTTCTTTCAGAAGCTTTCTTT; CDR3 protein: CAWSPGQVLSEAFF
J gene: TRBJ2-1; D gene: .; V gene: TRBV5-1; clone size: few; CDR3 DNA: TGCGCCAGCAGCCCCGGAGGGGCCTACAATGAGCAGTTCTTC; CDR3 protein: CASSPGGAYNEQFF